Listed below are T cell receptor beta chains from one sample, sequenced in a study of Ad26.COV2.S vaccination and SARS-CoV-2 variants. Sequencing was performed with immunoSEQ multiplex PCR; in TCRdb, only in-frame clones are kept and a portion is missing. Counted here are 400,000 or so clones, 80% to 90% occurring once; the ten biggest clones make up 3.5%. This material consisted of peripheral blood, taken in a trial of Ad26.COV2.S vaccine versus placebo. The receptors were sampled from a person aged 18-65 years who received the Ad26.COV2.S COVID-19 vaccine or a placebo. Both conserved end residues are part of each CDR3.

TRBJ2-1 | TRBV6-5 | CASSSSGSGRNEQFF
TRBJ1-2 | TRBV12-5 | CASGLSLQGGGYTF
TRBJ1-2 | TRBV7-9 | CASSPSARSPSAF
TRBJ2-1 | TRBV28 | CASSLGLAGGGRHNEQFF
TRBJ1-6 | TRBV2 | CASSRDNSYNSPLHF
TRBJ1-5 | TRBV5-4 | CASSLEGFRNQPQHF
TRBJ1-2 | TRBV2 | CASRRGQQYYGYTF
TRBJ2-6 | TRBV19 | CASSIKDQGARDVLTF
TRBJ2-4 | TRBV5-4 | CASSLPGQGFDIQYF
TRBJ2-7 | TRBV3-1/TRBV3-2 | CASSPKIGLAAYEQYF
TRBJ2-1 | TRBV7-9 | CASSFSGGPGDEQFF
TRBJ1-1 | TRBV20-1 | CSAPPPEAFF
TRBJ2-2 | TRBV27 | CASSLSGQGAGTGELFF
TRBJ2-7 | TRBV9 | CASSPSEQYF
TRBJ1-1 | TRBV7-9 | CASSWAGGTEAFF
TRBJ1-1 | TRBV27 | CASSLHRVNTEAFF
TRBJ1-1 | TRBV30 | CALTSLDTEAFF
TRBJ1-4 | TRBV19 | CASSRRLNEKLFF
TRBJ1-4 | TRBV25-1 | CASSGPRADEKLFF
TRBJ1-1 | TRBV4-1 | CASSQEGGSGTEAFF
TRBJ2-2 | TRBV10-1 | CASSGPLTGTNTGELFF
TRBJ2-1 | TRBV24-1 | CATSDRGGGDEQFF
TRBJ1-2 | TRBV5-1 | CASSMGGQASMGYTF
TRBJ1-6 | TRBV7-2 | CASSPSAASYNSPLHF
TRBJ2-5 | TRBV3-1/TRBV3-2 | CASSPLGARETQYF
TRBJ2-3 | TRBV27 | CASSFGGFPTDTQYF
TRBJ2-7 | TRBV6-5 | CASCRLTGGFYEQYF
TRBJ2-6 | TRBV19 | CASTLDSAGANVLTF
TRBJ2-2 | TRBV5-4 | CASSLPGQGRTGELFF